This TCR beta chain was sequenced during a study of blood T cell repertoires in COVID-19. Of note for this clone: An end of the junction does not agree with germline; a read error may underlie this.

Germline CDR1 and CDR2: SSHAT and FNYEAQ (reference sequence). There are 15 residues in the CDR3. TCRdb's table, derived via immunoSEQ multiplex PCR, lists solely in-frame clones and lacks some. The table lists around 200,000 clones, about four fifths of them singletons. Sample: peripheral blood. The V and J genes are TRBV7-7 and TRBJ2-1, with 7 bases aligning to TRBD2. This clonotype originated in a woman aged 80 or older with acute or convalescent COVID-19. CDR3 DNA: TGTGCTAGCAGCTTGGGGGGGAGTCAGCACAATGAGCAGTTCTTC. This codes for CASSLGGSQHNEQFF.